Below are 2 T cell receptor beta chains sequenced from a single sample in a study of blood T cell repertoires in COVID-19. Profiled with immunoSEQ multiplex PCR; TCRdb holds only in-frame clones, not every one. The sample contains fewer than 100,000 clones, roughly 84% of which appear only once. Input material: peripheral blood. The origin of the receptors is a woman aged 50 to 65 with acute or convalescent COVID-19.

The rearrangement uses TRBV2 and TRBJ1-2; D is undetermined. Germline V lookup: CDR1 SNHLY, CDR2 FYNNEI. With 6 bases removed from V and 5 bases from J, the gap between germline ends came to 10 bases. The CDR3 sequence is 12 residues long. The CDR3 DNA is TGTGCCAGCAGCGGGATAAGTTATGGCTACACCTTC. This gives the protein CASSGISYGYTF.

The genes are TRBV5-1 and TRBJ2-7, with 7 bases lining up with TRBD1. V dropped 4 bases and J dropped 2; count of bases not matched to a gene: 6. The CDR3 is made up of 14 amino acids. Germline V gene data show CDR1 as SGHRS and CDR2 as YFSETQ. CDR3 loop: CASSPGQGAYEQYF. CDR3 sequence (DNA): TGCGCCAGCAGCCCTGGTCAGGGGGCCTACGAGCAGTACTTC.